This T cell receptor (beta chain) was found in a study of T cell clonality in common variable immunodeficiency. Clones were read by immunoSEQ multiplex PCR, and TCRdb kept only the in-frame ones, dropping some. The table lists under 45,000 clones, no singletons, with around 1.4% in the top ten. The table lists this clone with a few counts. The read falls 3 residues short of the CDR3 end, and the missing part is taken from the germline J gene. This CDR3 spans 14 amino acids. V was pared by 1 base and J by 4 bases, with 10 bases between. Germline-derived CDR1 and CDR2 are MNHEY and SVGEGT. This chain uses TRBV6-2 or TRBV6-3 with TRBJ1-1; D perhaps matches TRBD1 (5 bases). The origin of this receptor is a person between 18 and 75 years old in good health. Sequencing used peripheral blood mononuclear cells. The DNA read from the CDR3 is TGTGCCAGCAGTTACTTTGCCGGGGGCACTGAA. Its protein is CASSYFAGGTE. The full CDR3 protein reads CASSYFAGGTEAFF.